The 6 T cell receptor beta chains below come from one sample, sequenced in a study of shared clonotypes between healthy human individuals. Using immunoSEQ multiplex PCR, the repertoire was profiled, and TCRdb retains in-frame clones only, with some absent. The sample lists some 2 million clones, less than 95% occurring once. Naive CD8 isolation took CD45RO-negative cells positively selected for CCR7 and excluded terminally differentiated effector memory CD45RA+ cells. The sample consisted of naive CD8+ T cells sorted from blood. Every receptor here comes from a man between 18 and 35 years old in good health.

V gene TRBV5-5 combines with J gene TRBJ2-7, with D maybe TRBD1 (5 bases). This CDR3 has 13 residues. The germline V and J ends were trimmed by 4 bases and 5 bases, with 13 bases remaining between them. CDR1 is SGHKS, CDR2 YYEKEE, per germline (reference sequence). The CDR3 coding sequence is TGTGCCAGCAGCCGCATGACAGTGGACGAGCAGTACTTC. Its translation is CASSRMTVDEQYF.

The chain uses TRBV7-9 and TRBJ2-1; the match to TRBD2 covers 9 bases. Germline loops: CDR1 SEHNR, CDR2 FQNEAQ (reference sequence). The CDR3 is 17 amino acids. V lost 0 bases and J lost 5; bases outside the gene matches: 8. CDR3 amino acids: CASSLAEEREEDNEQFF. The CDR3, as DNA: TGTGCCAGCAGCTTAGCGGAGGAGCGGGAGGAGGACAATGAGCAGTTCTTC.

The DNA of the CDR3 is TGTGCCAGCAGCTGGCCGGGGGCTCGGGACAATGAGCAGTTCTTC. It yields the protein CASSWPGARDNEQFF. This sequence joins TRBV5-4 and TRBJ2-1; D possibly uses TRBD1 or TRBD2 (6 bases each). CDR3 size: 15 residues. Per germline, CDR1 SGHNT and CDR2 YYREEE (reference sequence). V lost 3 bases to trimming and J lost 5 bases, with 15 bases between them.

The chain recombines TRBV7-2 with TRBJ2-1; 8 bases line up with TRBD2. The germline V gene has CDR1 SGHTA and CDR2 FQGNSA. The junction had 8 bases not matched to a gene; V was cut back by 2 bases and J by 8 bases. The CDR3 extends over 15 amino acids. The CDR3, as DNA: TGTGCCAGCAGCTTATGGGAGCGGGAGAGTGATGAGCAGTTCTTC. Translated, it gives CASSLWERESDEQFF.

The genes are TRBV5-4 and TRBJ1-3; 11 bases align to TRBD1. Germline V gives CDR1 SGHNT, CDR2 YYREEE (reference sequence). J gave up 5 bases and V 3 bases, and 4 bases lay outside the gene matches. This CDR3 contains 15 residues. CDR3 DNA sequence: TGTGCCAGCAGCTCGGGACAGGGGGAAAGAAACACCATATATTTT. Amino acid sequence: CASSSGQGERNTIYF.

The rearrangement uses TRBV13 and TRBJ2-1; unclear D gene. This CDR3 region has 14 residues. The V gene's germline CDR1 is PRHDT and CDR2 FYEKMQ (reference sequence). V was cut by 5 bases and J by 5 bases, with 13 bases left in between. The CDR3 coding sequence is TGTGCCAGCAGCCCCCCCTCGCCTAACAATGAGCAGTTCTTC. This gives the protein CASSPPSPNNEQFF.